This T cell receptor (beta chain) was identified in a study of blood T cell repertoires in COVID-19. Study overall: Acute and convalescent COVID-19 samples came from the United States, Italy and Spain. The cDNA or gDNA used as material had been derived from T cells, B-cell-depleted T cells, or PBMCs.

In the original analysis: Nucleated cell number was recorded as an estimate derived from reference gene primer amplification. Sequencing was performed with immunoSEQ multiplex PCR; in TCRdb, only in-frame clones are kept and a portion is missing. V, J and clone size were drawn from that table, and D and trimming were deduced from the DNA. The profile covers about 200,000 clones, with about 82% appearing a single time and about 5.6% taken by the ten largest. Cohort assignment relied on participant-reported clinical history. Unmatched junction bases numbered 11, after V lost 6 bases and J lost 3 bases. The germline CDR1 and CDR2 sequences are SQVTM and ANQGSEA. This CDR3 has 14 residues.

V and J are TRBV29-1 and TRBJ2-7; 7 bases match TRBD2. This TCR derives from a man aged 40-49 years with acute COVID-19. The sequenced sample consisted of PBMCs or T cells enriched from blood (not recorded which). CDR3 nucleotides: TGCAGCGTGAGGGCAGATAGCGGGCGCTACGAGCAGTACTTC. Translating it yields CSVRADSGRYEQYF.